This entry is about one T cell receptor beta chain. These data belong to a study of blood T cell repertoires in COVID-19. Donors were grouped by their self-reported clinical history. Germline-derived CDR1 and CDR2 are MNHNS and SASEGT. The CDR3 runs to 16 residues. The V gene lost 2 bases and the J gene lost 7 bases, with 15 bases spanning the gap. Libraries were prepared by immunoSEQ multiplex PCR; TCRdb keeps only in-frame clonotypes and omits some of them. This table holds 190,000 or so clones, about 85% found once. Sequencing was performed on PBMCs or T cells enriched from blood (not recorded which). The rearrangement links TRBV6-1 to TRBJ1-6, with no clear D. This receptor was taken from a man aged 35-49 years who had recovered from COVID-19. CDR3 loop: CASSELTGNRNSPLHF. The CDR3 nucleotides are TGTGCCAGCAGTGAACTTACCGGGAATCGCAATTCACCCCTCCACTTT.